This TCR beta chain derives from a study of blood T cell repertoires in COVID-19. Per the study methods: Cell counts per sample came from amplifying reference gene primers. This table comes from immunoSEQ multiplex PCR, and its TCRdb copy is limited to in-frame clones, with some not included. V and J calls and clone size follow that table, whereas D and trimming were derived from the DNA. The table lists 35,000 to 55,000 clones, roughly 85% of them singletons. Germline V gene data show CDR1 as GTSNPN and CDR2 as SVGIG (reference sequence). With 4 bases removed from V and 0 bases from J, the gap between germline ends came to 10 bases. CDR3 length: 14 amino acids.

The chain combines TRBV30 with TRBJ2-1, with D unclear. This clonotype originated in a woman aged 65 to 85 with acute or convalescent COVID-19. Sequencing was carried out using peripheral blood. Here the CDR3 reads CAWNEAASYNEQFF. CDR3 nucleotides: TGTGCCTGGAATGAGGCGGCCTCCTACAATGAGCAGTTCTTC.